This is a list of T cell receptor beta chains from one sample in a study of blood T cell repertoires in COVID-19. Only in-frame clones appear in the TCRdb table, and some are missing; sequencing was by immunoSEQ multiplex PCR. The sample has 170,000 or so clones, more than 80% seen once. The sample consisted of PBMCs or T cells enriched from blood (not recorded which). All receptors derive from a middle-aged man who had recovered from COVID-19. CDR3s include the opening cysteine and the closing phenylalanine or tryptophan.

TRBV6-1 CASSESRGNEQYF
TRBV27 CASSSRQGETQYF
TRBV9 CASSVGTSGSYEQYF
TRBV24-1 CATSLGFNEKLFF
TRBV19 CASSIAGSQYSNQPQHF
TRBV29-1 CSVGAGDLRGEQYF
TRBV19 CAKSRDRGDGQPQHF
TRBV30 CAWSSGDDQPQHF
TRBV19 CASSILQNTEAFF
TRBV19 CASSIDRGYTEAFF
TRBV9 CASSVGPRTSGNTIYF
TRBV6-5 CASNKGGHTEAFF
TRBV2 CASSDGTNYNEQFF
TRBV7-2 CASSSQGTGGNQPQHF
TRBV18 CASSPEGAIGSTEAFF
TRBV14 CASSQDLTNNEQFF
TRBV2 CASSVRGTEAFF
TRBV25-1 CASSQGALSEQYF
TRBV28 CASSLGGVNTEAFF
TRBV27 CASSFLAGLASEQFF
TRBV19 CASSMVPGKDKGSVYF
TRBV28 CASSRGIGYEQYF
TRBV7-3 CASSLTGTPRGELFF
TRBV5-4 CASSLDLVGIGYTF
TRBV29-1 CSVGTGGEKLFF
TRBV4-1 CASSQGIGLGLKEKLFF
TRBV11-3 CASSRDRDTEAFF
TRBV30 CAWSGLLGYTF
TRBV7-3 CASSLQGGYNEQFF
TRBV7-3 CASGWRDRNEQFF
TRBV7-9 CASSLVYGSEQFF
TRBV27 CASSEIDRNYEQYF
TRBV7-9 CASSLDSTVNEKLFF
TRBV2 CATMGPLRDEQFF
TRBV25-1 CASSGAGLIYNEQFF
TRBV5-1 CASSPFSGNTEAFF
TRBV5-6 CASSLGARGSYNSPLHF
TRBV27 CASSLGARDTLREQYF
TRBV11-3 CASSRGTRTSTDTQYF
TRBV7-9 CASSLGQGGYEQYF
TRBV5-4 CASSFNPGDTEAFF
TRBV6-6 CASSPTGQPNYQPQHF
TRBV3-1/TRBV3-2 CASSQKMGATNEKLFF
TRBV28 CASRYSTNTEAFF
TRBV29-1 CSVDKPGQGTEAFF